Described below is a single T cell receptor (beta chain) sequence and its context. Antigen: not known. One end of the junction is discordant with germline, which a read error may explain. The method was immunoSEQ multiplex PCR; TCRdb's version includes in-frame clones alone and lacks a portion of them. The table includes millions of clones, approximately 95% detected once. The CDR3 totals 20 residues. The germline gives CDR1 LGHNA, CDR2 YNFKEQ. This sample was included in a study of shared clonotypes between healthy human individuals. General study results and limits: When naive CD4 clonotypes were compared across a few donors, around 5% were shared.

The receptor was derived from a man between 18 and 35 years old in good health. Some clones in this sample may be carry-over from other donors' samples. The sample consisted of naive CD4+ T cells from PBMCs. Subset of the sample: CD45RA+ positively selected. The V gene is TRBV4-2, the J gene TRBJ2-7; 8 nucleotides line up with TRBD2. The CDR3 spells CASSQEGNGLGLAAIYELYF. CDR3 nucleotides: TGTGCCAGCAGCCAGGAAGGGAACGGACTAGGACTAGCAGCAATCTACGAGCTGTACTTC.